Below, 24 T cell receptor beta chains from the same sample are listed, as sequenced in a study of cytotoxic CD8 clonotypes in ibrutinib-treated CLL. Here immunoSEQ multiplex PCR was the method, and the copy in TCRdb shows in-frame clones only, minus some. The profile shows 160,000 or so clones, under 85% of them singletons. The sequencing used PBMCs, collected after 24 months of ibrutinib treatment. These receptors came from a human donor with chronic lymphocytic leukemia.

The chain recombines TRBV9 with TRBJ2-7; D not certain. V lost 0 bases to trimming and J lost 3 bases, with 10 bases between them. The germline V gene encodes CDR1 SGDLS and CDR2 YYNGEE. There are 14 residues in the CDR3. In DNA form, the CDR3 reads TGTGCCAGCAGCGTAGGCTCCAGAGACTACGAGCAGTACTTC. Protein sequence: CASSVGSRDYEQYF.

This chain connects TRBV2 to TRBJ2-2, with 7 bases aligning to TRBD1. The CDR3 has 14 amino acids. Losses at the gene ends were 8 bases for V and 1 base for J; bases not matched to a gene: 4. Germline lookup yields CDR1 SNHLY and CDR2 FYNNEI. The CDR3 DNA sequence: TGTGCCAGCTCCGGGACAGAGAACACCGGGGAGCTGTTTTTT. It translates to CASSGTENTGELFF.

The rearrangement links TRBV14 to TRBJ2-5, with no clear D. The CDR3 covers 14 residues. Trimming removed 0 bases at V and 3 bases at J, with 8 bases between. From germline, CDR1 is SGHDN and CDR2 FVKESK. CDR3 nucleotides: TGTGCCAGCAGCCAAGATATGAACGAAGAGACCCAGTACTTC. As protein: CASSQDMNEETQYF. Full variable domain (rest looked up from reference TRBV14 and TRBJ2-5): EAGVTQFPSHSVIEKGQTVTLRCDPISGHDNLYWYRRVMGKEIKFLLHFVKESKQDESGMPNNRFLAERTGGTYSTLKVQPAELEDSGVYFCASSQDMNEETQYFGPGTRLLVL.

J is TRBJ2-7 and V is TRBV6-6; 9 positions agree with TRBD1. V lost 2 bases, J lost 6 bases, and 5 bases stayed unmatched. Germline V gene data show CDR1 as MNHNY and CDR2 as SVGAGI (reference sequence). The CDR3 totals 14 residues. The CDR3 bases are TGTGCCAGCAGTTACGGGACAGGGTCCCCCGAGCAGTACTTC. Residues: CASSYGTGSPEQYF.

V is TRBV6-1 and J is TRBJ1-5; TRBD1 aligns across 7 bases. This CDR3 spans 14 amino acids. The V and J ends lost 7 bases and 0 bases, in that order; junction bases with no gene match: 3. Per the germline V gene, CDR1 is MNHNS and CDR2 is SASEGT. The CDR3 here is CASIWDSSNQPQHF. CDR3 nucleotides: TGTGCCAGCATTTGGGACAGTAGCAATCAGCCCCAGCATTTT.

This clone was observed a few times. This chain uses TRBV6-5 with TRBJ2-7; D might be TRBD1 or TRBD2, each matching 5 bases. CDR3 size: 15 residues. Per germline, CDR1 MNHEY and CDR2 SVGAGI. Deletions cut 6 bases from V and 2 bases from J, with 17 bases between. CDR3 loop: CASSPSEGIAYEQYF. DNA for the CDR3: TGTGCCAGCAGCCCGTCCGAGGGGATCGCCTACGAGCAGTACTTC.

Comments on this clone: The junction departs from germline at one end; a sequencing error may be responsible. This chain connects TRBV5-1 to TRBJ2-7; D is perhaps TRBD2 (6 bases). The germline V gene has CDR1 SGHRS and CDR2 YFSETQ. This CDR3 is built from 13 residues. The CDR3 loop reads CASSLEAREVMHF. Here the CDR3 DNA reads TGCGCCAGCAGCTTGGAGGCCAGGGAGGTCATGCACTTC.

The rearrangement links TRBV4-2 to TRBJ2-3; D is perhaps TRBD2 (6 bases). Per germline, CDR1 LGHNA and CDR2 YNFKEQ. V was cut by 4 bases and J by 1 base, with 12 bases left in between. The CDR3 covers 15 residues. Here the CDR3 DNA reads TGTGCCAGCAGCCCGGGACTTGTACGCACAGATACGCAGTATTTT. Translation: CASSPGLVRTDTQYF.

This chain connects TRBV7-9 to TRBJ1-1, with D possibly matching TRBD1 (6 bases). Germline V gene data show CDR1 as SEHNR and CDR2 as FQNEAQ (reference sequence). The CDR3 is 12 amino acids. Trimming took 5 bases from V and 10 from J, leaving 14 bases between them. Here the CDR3 reads CASSPGGGRAFF. The CDR3 DNA is TGTGCCAGCAGCCCCGGGGGGGGGCGAGCTTTCTTT. The full variable domain, rest sourced from reference TRBV7-9 and TRBJ1-1, is DTGVSQNPRHKITKRGQNVTFRCDPISEHNRLYWYRQTLGQGPEFLTYFQNEAQLEKSRLLSDRFSAERPKGSFSTLEIQRTEQGDSAMYLCASSPGGGRAFFGQGTRLTVV.

The CDR3 sequence is CASRQGQANSPLHF. The DNA of the CDR3 is TGTGCCAGCAGGCAGGGACAGGCGAATTCACCCCTCCACTTT. The chain is built from TRBV13 and TRBJ1-6; 8 bases map to TRBD1. There are 14 residues in the CDR3. V shed 6 bases, J shed 7 bases, and the junction held 5 bases outside the gene matches. CDR1 and CDR2 (germline): PRHDT, FYEKMQ (reference sequence). The full variable domain, completed using reference TRBV13 and TRBJ1-6, is AAGVIQSPRHLIKEKRETATLKCYPIPRHDTVYWYQQGPGQDPQFLISFYEKMQSDKGSIPDRFSAQQFSDYHSELNMSSLELGDSALYFCASRQGQANSPLHFGNGTRLTVT.

The chain combines TRBV6-6 with TRBJ2-7; D not resolved. This CDR3 is 15 amino acids long. Germline lookup yields CDR1 MNHNY and CDR2 SVGAGI (reference sequence). V shed 0 bases and J shed 0 bases, with 9 bases lying between them. The CDR3 protein is CASSYSAVNSYEQYF. The CDR3 DNA follows: TGTGCCAGCAGTTACTCTGCAGTAAACTCCTACGAGCAGTACTTC.

This CDR3 reads CASSSERANEQYF. The CDR3 nucleotides read TGCGCCAGCAGCTCCGAGAGGGCCAACGAGCAGTACTTC. The rearrangement links TRBV5-1 to TRBJ2-7, with TRBD2 as a possible D gene (5 bases). V lost 3 bases and J lost 5, with 12 bases in between. The germline gives CDR1 SGHRS, CDR2 YFSETQ. CDR3 length equals 13 residues.

The rearrangement links TRBV27 to TRBJ2-1; maybe TRBD2 (5 bases). Per the germline V gene, CDR1 is MNHEY and CDR2 is SMNVEV (reference sequence). Trimming cost V 2 bases and J 12 bases, with 11 bases left between them. There are 12 residues in the CDR3. The CDR3 is CASSLPMGRQFF. CDR3 DNA: TGTGCCAGCAGTTTACCTATGGGGAGGCAGTTCTTC.

This chain joins TRBV18 and TRBJ1-1, with 9 positions matching TRBD1. The germline V gene has CDR1 KGHSH and CDR2 LQKENI. The CDR3 has 18 residues. V dropped 3 bases and J dropped 3; count of bases not matched to a gene: 14. This CDR3 is CASSPLGQGRGRHTEAFF. CDR3 nucleotides: TGTGCCAGCTCACCCCTTGGACAGGGGAGAGGAAGGCACACTGAAGCTTTCTTT.

CDR3 residues: CSGRQGNTGELFF. Here the CDR3 DNA reads TGCAGCGGAAGACAGGGGAACACCGGGGAGCTGTTTTTT. The J gene is TRBJ2-2, the V gene TRBV29-1; 7 bases are a match to TRBD1. CDR3 length: 13 amino acids. Germline-derived CDR1 and CDR2 are SQVTM and ANQGSEA. The V and J ends lost 7 bases and 1 base, in that order; junction bases with no gene match: 3.

The chain couples TRBV19 to TRBJ2-1; possibly TRBD2 for D (6 bases). This CDR3 spans 14 amino acids. V was pared by 5 bases and J by 12 bases, with 20 bases between. CDR1 is LNHDA, CDR2 SQIVND, per germline (reference sequence). The CDR3 coding sequence is TGTGCCAGTAGTCAGCAGGGCGGGAATATTGGGCAGTTCTTC. This sequence encodes CASSQQGGNIGQFF.

This sequence joins TRBV9 and TRBJ1-1; D not certain. CDR3 length: 13 amino acids. From germline, CDR1 is SGDLS and CDR2 YYNGEE. Trimming shortened V by 1 base and J by 1 base, and 5 bases separated the two germline ends. The CDR3 DNA sequence: TGTGCCAGCAGCGTATGGGGGAACACTGAAGCTTTCTTT. It yields the protein CASSVWGNTEAFF.

A few counts support this clone. This chain joins TRBV6-1 and TRBJ2-3, with D perhaps matching TRBD2 (5 bases). The length of the CDR3 is 15 residues. Deletions cut 6 bases from V and 8 bases from J, with 21 bases between. Germline lookup yields CDR1 MNHNS and CDR2 SASEGT. CDR3 residues: CASSPVSGGALTQYF. CDR3 in DNA: TGTGCCAGCAGCCCCGTAAGCGGAGGTGCCCTTACGCAGTATTTT.

This chain links TRBV7-8 with TRBJ1-2; 10 bases fit TRBD1. This CDR3 is 15 amino acids long. V was clipped by 5 bases and J by 2 bases; unmatched bases: 5. Germline assignment: CDR1 SGHVS and CDR2 FQNEAQ. The CDR3 reads CASSQWDRGNYGYTF. CDR3 DNA: TGTGCCAGCAGCCAATGGGACAGGGGCAACTATGGCTACACCTTC.

This clone has a single count. The chain recombines TRBV27 with TRBJ2-2; TRBD2 matches at 12 bases. The length of the CDR3 is 19 residues. CDR1 and CDR2 from the germline V gene are MNHEY and SMNVEV (reference sequence). V was clipped by 0 bases and J by 7 bases; unmatched bases: 12. CDR3 in DNA: TGTGCCAGCAGTTTATCGGGTCTAGCGGGAGGGCCCGGGAACGGGGAGCTGTTTTTT. Translation gives CASSLSGLAGGPGNGELFF.

This rearrangement joins TRBV6-1 to TRBJ1-5; unclear D gene. The CDR3 totals 19 residues. Germline V gene lookup returns CDR1 MNHNS and CDR2 SASEGT. V lost 3 bases and J lost 1, with 22 bases in between. The CDR3 reads CASSDNAGRMPRSNQPQHF. Written as DNA, the CDR3 is TGTGCCAGCAGTGACAATGCTGGGCGCATGCCTCGGAGCAATCAGCCCCAGCATTTT.

This sequence joins TRBV11-2 and TRBJ2-1; tentative D call: TRBD2 (5 bases). The CDR3 consists of 15 residues. V dropped 5 bases and J dropped 3 bases, with 14 bases sitting between them. Germline-derived CDR1 and CDR2 are SGHAT and FQNNGV. This chain's CDR3 is CASSQLGWDYNEQFF. The CDR3, as DNA: TGTGCCAGCAGCCAACTAGGGTGGGACTACAATGAGCAGTTCTTC.

This clone appeared once. The chain is built from TRBV6-5 and TRBJ2-7, with no clear D. The V gene's germline CDR1 is MNHEY and CDR2 SVGAGI. This CDR3 contains 12 residues. Trimming stripped 7 bases from V and 6 bases from J, with 13 bases between. This CDR3 is CASTKGGFEQYF. In DNA, the CDR3 is TGTGCCAGCACTAAAGGTGGATTCGAGCAGTACTTC.

The V gene is TRBV15, the J gene TRBJ2-1; 7 nucleotides align to TRBD2. The germline V gene has CDR1 LNHNV and CDR2 YYDKDF (reference sequence). J lost 9 bases, V lost 0 bases, and 5 bases had no gene match. The CDR3 covers 14 residues. This CDR3 reads CATSREGLLVEQFF. Here the CDR3 DNA reads TGTGCCACCAGCAGAGAGGGACTATTGGTTGAGCAGTTCTTC.